The subject of this entry is one TCR beta chain. Its antigen specificity is not known. Likely a read error: the CDR3 ends without its conserved phenylalanine or tryptophan. The DNA is omitted, as the CDR3 cannot be located on it reliably, and the CDR3 follows TCRdb's listing. Preparation of the library involved 5' RACE. The sequencer listed for this sample is NextSeq 500. Unique molecular identifiers were attached to individual cDNA molecules in the TCR library protocol so that sequencing error and PCR bias could be corrected. Both TCR alpha and beta chains were sequenced, and tight co-correlation was observed between alpha and beta sequence abundances in each sample. Under the source paper's analysis protocol: Decombinator V4 was used to annotate the V gene, J gene and CDR3 of the TCR sequences. TCRs were defined as expanded if a significant change between any two time points was detected under a Poisson model with p below 0.0001. Abundances of TCRs were expressed as counts per million after normalisation to the total number of TCRs sequenced in each sample. MAIT TCRs were defined by TRAV1-2 paired with TRAJ12, TRAJ20 or TRAJ33, and iNKT TCRs by TRAV10 paired with TRAJ18. A search of VDJdb, accessed on 1 November 2021, was run for TCRs annotated to CMV, EBV and SARS-CoV-2, with TCRs annotated for multiple antigens excluded. TCRdb reprocessing: public reads trimmed at Q25 with fastp, clones called with MiXCR, in-frame beta chains kept. Rows with one shared CDR3 protein collapse into an entry with the most common genes and DNA. The V and J calls shown here were made by TCRdb, not taken from the authors' results. This sample gives tens of thousands of distinct CDR3 sequences in total; around 9.3% of them show up just once. The ten largest clones capture just over 4.5% of the sample.

In the germline V gene, CDR1 corresponds to SQVTM and CDR2 to ANQGSEA. From its first to its last residue, the CDR3 has 9 amino acids. This record belongs to a study of early T cells in non-severe SARS-CoV-2 infection (dated by TCRdb to 2020 to 2023). With respect to the entire study: Because TCR sequencing was done on bulk RNA from unsorted whole blood, the alpha and beta chains could not be paired. Results the study describes overall, beyond this receptor: Matching against VDJdb was skewed toward anti-spike CD8 responses, likely underestimated virus-specific expansions, and missed private and CD4 specificities.

The study was a case-control design nested within a healthcare worker cohort in London, UK, with weekly nasopharyngeal swab PCR tests and blood sampling. Healthcare workers were enrolled in the week of the UK lockdown, from 23 to 31 March 2020, and were followed every week for up to 16 weeks. The sequencing input was whole blood. This TCR derives from an adult who was a healthcare worker with PCR-confirmed SARS-CoV-2 infection or an uninfected control (not recorded which). Recombination connected TRBV29-1 to TRBJ2-1; the D call of TRBD1 is as the table states it, not checked on the DNA. The CDR3 protein: CRAPTPTIL.